This T cell receptor (beta chain) comes out of a study of spatial heterogeneity in lung cancer. Study summary: Alpha-chain detections were consistently fewer than beta-chain detections among the sequences. Overall study findings and caveats: Within tumors, counts of expanded alpha and beta TCRs tracked tumor mutation counts. Ubiquitous nonsynonymous mutations were tracked by counts of ubiquitous expanded TCRs, and regional ones by counts of regional expanded TCRs.

Stated time point: sample taken at primary tumor resection. The cohort: 70 to 75 early-stage, untreated non-small cell lung cancer patients. The ends were cut back, 5 bases at V and 8 bases at J, with 15 bases in the middle. Germline V CDR1 and CDR2: SEHNR, FQNEAQ (reference sequence). CDR3 size: 14 residues. This clonotype was recorded many times. Its specificity is unknown. The library was built for alpha chains, so this beta chain is an off-target read and its size means little. Via MiXCR, TCRdb re-called the 5' RACE reads, giving one row per CDR3 protein. Of more than 10,000 distinct CDR3 sequences listed, 5.6% are singletons.

The rearrangement joins TRBV7-9 to TRBJ1-4; D is uncertain. The TCR comes from a female donor with early-stage non-small cell lung cancer. This sample comprised lung tumor tissue, obtained at surgery. The DNA for the CDR3 is TGTGCCAGCAGCCCACGGCGGGGTGGCGAAAAACTGTTTTTT. Translating gives CASSPRRGGEKLFF.